This T cell receptor (beta chain) was retrieved from a study of breast tumors, draining lymph nodes, adjacent tissues. Study findings and constraints: Compared with basal-like, luminal-like tumors shared significantly more repertoire with nontumor tissue.

Trimming left V 5 bases short and J 11 bases short, with 16 bases between. The germline V gene has CDR1 MRHNA and CDR2 SNTAGT. The CDR3 length is 13 residues. TCRdb passed the multiplex PCR reads through MiXCR, listing each CDR3 protein once. Among over 250,000 distinct CDR3 sequences, 30% to 35% were seen once, and the ten largest hold more than 0.85%. Axillary draining lymph nodes of breast cancer patients supplied the node samples. Points on this clonotype: Its antigen is still unknown.

The chain couples TRBV6-4 to TRBJ1-5; D gene unclear. Sequencing was carried out using axillary lymph node tissue. This clonotype originated in a female donor with breast cancer. Some clones in this sample may be carry-over from other donors' samples. CDR3 coding DNA: TGTGCCAGCAGTAGACTAGTCCAAGAGACCCAGCATTTT. This codes for CASSRLVQETQHF.